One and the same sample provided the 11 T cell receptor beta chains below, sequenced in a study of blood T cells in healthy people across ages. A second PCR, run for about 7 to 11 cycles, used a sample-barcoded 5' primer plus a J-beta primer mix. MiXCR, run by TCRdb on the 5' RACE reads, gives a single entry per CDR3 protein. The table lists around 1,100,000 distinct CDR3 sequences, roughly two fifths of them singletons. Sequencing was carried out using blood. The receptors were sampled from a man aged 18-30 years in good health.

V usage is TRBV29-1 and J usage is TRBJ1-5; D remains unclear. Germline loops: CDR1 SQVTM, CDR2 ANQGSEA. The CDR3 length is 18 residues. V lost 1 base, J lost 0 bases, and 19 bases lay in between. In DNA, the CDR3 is TGCAGCGTTGAAGGGATACACGCACCAACTACTAGCAATCAGCCCCAGCATTTT. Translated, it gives CSVEGIHAPTTSNQPQHF.

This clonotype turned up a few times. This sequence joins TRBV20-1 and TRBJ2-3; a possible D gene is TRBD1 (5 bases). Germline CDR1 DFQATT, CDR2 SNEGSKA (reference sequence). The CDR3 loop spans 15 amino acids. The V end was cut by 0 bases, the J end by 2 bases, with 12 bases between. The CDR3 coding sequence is TGCAGTGCTAGAGATGAGGCAGGGTACACAGATACGCAGTATTTT. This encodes CSARDEAGYTDTQYF.

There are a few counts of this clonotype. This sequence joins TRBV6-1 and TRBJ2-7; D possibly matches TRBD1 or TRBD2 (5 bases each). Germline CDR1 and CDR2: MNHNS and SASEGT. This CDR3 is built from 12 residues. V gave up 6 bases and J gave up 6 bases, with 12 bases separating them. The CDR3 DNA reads TGTGCCAGCAGGGAACCGAGGGGCGAGCAGTACTTC. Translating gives CASREPRGEQYF.

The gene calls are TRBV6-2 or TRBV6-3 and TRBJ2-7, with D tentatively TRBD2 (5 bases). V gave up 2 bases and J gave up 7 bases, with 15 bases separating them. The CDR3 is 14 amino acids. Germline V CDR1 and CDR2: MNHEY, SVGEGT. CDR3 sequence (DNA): TGTGCCAGCAGTTACATCCGGGGTTTCAATGAGCAGTACTTC. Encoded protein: CASSYIRGFNEQYF.

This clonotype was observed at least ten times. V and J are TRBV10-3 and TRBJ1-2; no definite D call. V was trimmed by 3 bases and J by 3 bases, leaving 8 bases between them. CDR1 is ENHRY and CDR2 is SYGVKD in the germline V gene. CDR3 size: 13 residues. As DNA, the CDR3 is TGTGCCATCAGTGACGGCAGAGACTATGGCTACACCTTC. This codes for CAISDGRDYGYTF.

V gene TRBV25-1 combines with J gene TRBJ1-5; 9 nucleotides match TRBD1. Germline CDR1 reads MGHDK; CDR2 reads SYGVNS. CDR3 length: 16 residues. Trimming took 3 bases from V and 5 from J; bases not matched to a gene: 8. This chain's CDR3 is CASSEGDRVRDQPQHF. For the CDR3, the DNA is TGTGCCAGCAGTGAGGGGGACAGGGTAAGGGATCAGCCCCAGCATTTT.

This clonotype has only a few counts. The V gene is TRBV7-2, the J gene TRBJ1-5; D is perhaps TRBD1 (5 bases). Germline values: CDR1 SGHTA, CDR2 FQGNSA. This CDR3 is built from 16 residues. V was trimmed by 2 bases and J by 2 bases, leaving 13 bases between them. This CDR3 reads CASSLIGGVGNQPQHF. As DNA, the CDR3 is TGTGCCAGCAGCTTAATCGGGGGTGTGGGCAATCAGCCCCAGCATTTT.

The CDR3 nucleotides read TGTGCCAGCAGTGAAAAGAGGTCCATCCCTGAAGCTTTCTTT. It is translated as CASSEKRSIPEAFF. The rearrangement joins TRBV6-1 to TRBJ1-1; no clear D. Trimming pared 2 bases from V and 6 bases from J, leaving 13 bases between. Germline V gene lookup returns CDR1 MNHNS and CDR2 SASEGT. The CDR3 spans 14 residues.

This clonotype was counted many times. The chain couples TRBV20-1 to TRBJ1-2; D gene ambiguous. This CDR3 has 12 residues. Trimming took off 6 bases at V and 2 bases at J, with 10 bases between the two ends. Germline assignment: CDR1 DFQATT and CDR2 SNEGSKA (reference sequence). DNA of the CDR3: TGCAGTGCGAGGTGGCAGAACTATGGCTACACCTTC. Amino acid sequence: CSARWQNYGYTF.

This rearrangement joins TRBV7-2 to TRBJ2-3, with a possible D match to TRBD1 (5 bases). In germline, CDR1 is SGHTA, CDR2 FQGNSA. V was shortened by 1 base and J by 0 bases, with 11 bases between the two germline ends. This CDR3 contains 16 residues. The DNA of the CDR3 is TGTGCCAGCAGCTTAGAAAGACAGTTGAGCACAGATACGCAGTATTTT. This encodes CASSLERQLSTDTQYF.

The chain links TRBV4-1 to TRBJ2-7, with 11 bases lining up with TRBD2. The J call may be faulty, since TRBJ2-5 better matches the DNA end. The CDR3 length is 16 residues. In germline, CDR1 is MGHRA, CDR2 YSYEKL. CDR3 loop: CASSHLAGGPSATQYF. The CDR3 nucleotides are TGCGCCAGCAGCCATTTAGCGGGAGGGCCATCCGCGACCCAGTACTTC.